Each of the 27 T cell receptor beta chains below was sequenced from the same sample in a study of blood T cells in healthy people across ages. The use of a sample-barcoded 5' primer and a J-beta primer mix characterized a second PCR of roughly 7 to 11 cycles. TCRdb called the 5' RACE reads again in MiXCR, with one record for every CDR3 protein. The sample contains about 830,000 distinct CDR3 sequences, around 62% of which appear only once. Sequencing input: blood. The receptors were gathered from a man aged 30-40 years in good health.

This clonotype was detected ten times or more. This chain connects TRBV20-1 to TRBJ2-5; TRBD2 matches 7 bases. The V and J ends lost 3 bases and 5 bases, in that order; junction bases with no gene match: 6. The CDR3 is made up of 13 amino acids. The germline V gene encodes CDR1 DFQATT and CDR2 SNEGSKA (reference sequence). The CDR3 reads CSASRGGGETQYF. The CDR3 region has the DNA TGCAGTGCTAGTCGTGGGGGAGGGGAGACCCAGTACTTC.

A single count supports this clonotype. The chain uses TRBV14 and TRBJ2-7, with D tentatively TRBD1 or TRBD2 (5 bases each). This CDR3 contains 16 residues. Germline CDR1 and CDR2: SGHDN and FVKESK. Trimming removed 0 bases at V and 3 bases at J, with 15 bases between. CDR3 sequence reads: CASSQDYPGTDYEQYF. The CDR3 DNA is TGTGCCAGCAGCCAAGACTACCCCGGGACCGACTACGAGCAGTACTTC. Variable domain in full (rest from reference TRBV14 and TRBJ2-7): EAGVTQFPSHSVIEKGQTVTLRCDPISGHDNLYWYRRVMGKEIKFLLHFVKESKQDESGMPNNRFLAERTGGTYSTLKVQPAELEDSGVYFCASSQDYPGTDYEQYFGPGTRLTVT.

To note about this clonotype: A much larger clone lies one base from this, so it may be a read error. J is TRBJ2-1 and V is TRBV20-1; 7 bases are a match to TRBD2. The V segment lost 4 bases and the J segment 13 bases; nucleotides outside the gene matches: 16. CDR1 and CDR2 from the germline V gene are DFQATT and SNEGSKA (reference sequence). The CDR3 is 14 residues long. The CDR3 loop reads CSAKKPGLQETQFF. The CDR3 bases are TGCAGTGCTAAAAAGCCGGGACTACAAGAGACCCAGTTCTTC.

The chain couples TRBV7-2 to TRBJ2-5; 9 nucleotides match TRBD2. The J segment lost 4 bases and the V segment lost 5 bases, leaving 5 bases of the junction unmatched. The CDR3 runs 14 residues. Germline V gene data show CDR1 as SGHTA and CDR2 as FQGNSA. The CDR3 sequence: CASSLPSGAETQYF. The CDR3 DNA sequence: TGTGCCAGCAGCCTCCCTAGCGGGGCAGAGACCCAGTACTTC.

The chain employs TRBV28 and TRBJ2-7; D is possibly TRBD1 (5 bases). Germline CDR1 MDHEN, CDR2 SYDVKM. V lost 7 bases and J lost 2, with 9 bases in between. The CDR3 loop spans 12 amino acids. CDR3 residues: CASNRLTYEQYF. DNA of the CDR3: TGTGCCAGCAACAGGTTAACCTACGAGCAGTACTTC.

The chain carries TRBV29-1 and TRBJ2-4; possibly TRBD2 for D (6 bases). TRBJ2-7 matches the DNA end more closely, so the J call is doubtful. The CDR3 spans 14 residues. Looked up from germline, CDR1 is SQVTM and CDR2 is ANQGSEA. The CDR3 DNA reads TGCAGCGTTGAGGACCGGGACTCCTCCTACGAGCAGTACTTC. It encodes CSVEDRDSSYEQYF.

The chain combines TRBV6-6 with TRBJ1-4; 7 nucleotides match TRBD1. J lost 7 bases, V lost 6 bases, and 17 bases had no gene match. CDR3 size: 17 residues. Germline CDR1 MNHNY, CDR2 SVGAGI (reference sequence). The CDR3 loop reads CASRIGTAIPRGEKLFF. The CDR3 DNA follows: TGTGCCAGCAGAATAGGGACAGCAATACCTAGAGGTGAAAAACTGTTTTTT.

This chain joins TRBV6-5 and TRBJ2-3, with 9 bases matching TRBD2. CDR1 MNHEY and CDR2 SVGAGI come from the germline V gene. Losses at the gene ends were 8 bases for V and 1 base for J; bases not matched to a gene: 10. The CDR3 extends over 16 amino acids. The CDR3 here is CASRPRLAERTDTQYF. CDR3 DNA sequence: TGTGCCAGCCGCCCCCGACTAGCGGAACGCACAGATACGCAGTATTTT.

This clonotype came up a few times. The rearrangement uses TRBV20-1 and TRBJ2-7; the D is unclear. The J call may be wrong; the DNA end is better matched by TRBJ2-5. In germline, CDR1 is DFQATT, CDR2 SNEGSKA (reference sequence). The CDR3 spans 18 residues. The CDR3 region has the DNA TGCAGTGCTAGAGATCTTCTTTTTCTGGTCGGAAAGGAAGAGACCCAGTACTTC. Its protein is CSARDLLFLVGKEETQYF.

This clonotype was seen just once. The rearrangement links TRBV5-1 to TRBJ2-3, with 10 bases that match TRBD2. The CDR3 loop spans 18 amino acids. CDR1 SGHRS and CDR2 YFSETQ come from the germline V gene. V lost 4 bases and J lost 3; bases outside the gene matches: 14. CDR3 amino acids: CASSLASLAGATTDTQYF. CDR3 nucleotides: TGCGCCAGCAGCCTTGCTAGTCTAGCGGGGGCAACGACAGATACGCAGTATTTT.

V gene TRBV12-3 or TRBV12-4 combines with J gene TRBJ2-7, with D possibly matching TRBD2 (7 bases). This CDR3 is 14 amino acids long. The ends were cut back, 7 bases at V and 0 bases at J, with 13 bases in the middle. CDR3: CASTRGGASYEQYF. The CDR3, as DNA: TGTGCCAGCACCAGGGGAGGGGCCTCCTACGAGCAGTACTTC.

Worth noting for this clonotype: This may stem from a read error, because a much larger clone lies one nucleotide away. V and J are TRBV9 and TRBJ2-3; D unresolved. Germline V gene data show CDR1 as SGDLS and CDR2 as YYNGEE. V was trimmed by 3 bases and J by 2 bases, leaving 4 bases between them. The CDR3 is 12 residues long. The CDR3 nucleotides are TGTGCCAGCAGCGCCTTCACAGATACGCAGTATTTT. Its protein product is CASSAFTDTQYF.

The CDR3 DNA is TGCAGCGTTGAAGGGCTCTCGGGGGTAAATGAGCAGTTCTTC. It specifies CSVEGLSGVNEQFF. The chain recombines TRBV29-1 with TRBJ2-1, with D maybe TRBD2 (6 bases). The CDR3 contains 14 residues. Germline V gives CDR1 SQVTM, CDR2 ANQGSEA. Trimming left V 1 base short and J 7 bases short, with 14 bases between.

This clonotype was seen a handful of times. The chain is built from TRBV5-1 and TRBJ1-2; no clear D. This CDR3 region has 14 residues. The V gene lost 1 base and the J gene lost 0 bases, with 7 bases spanning the gap. Germline V CDR1 and CDR2: SGHRS, YFSETQ. The DNA of the CDR3 is TGCGCCAGCAGCTTGAGCCAGGCTAACTATGGCTACACCTTC. It encodes CASSLSQANYGYTF.

The chain carries TRBV6-1 and TRBJ2-1; 9 bases are shared with TRBD2. The CDR3 contains 16 residues. J lost 7 bases, V lost 11 bases, and 18 bases had no gene match. The germline CDR1 and CDR2 sequences are MNHNS and SASEGT. The CDR3 reads CAGTDLTSGYLNEQFF. The CDR3 nucleotides read TGTGCCGGCACTGACCTGACTAGCGGTTACCTTAATGAGCAGTTCTTC.

In its sample, this clonotype was seen a few times. This CDR3 is CSAQTPSRYNEQFF. For the CDR3, the DNA is TGCAGTGCCCAGACACCTAGCCGGTACAATGAGCAGTTCTTC. The gene calls are TRBV20-1 and TRBJ2-1, with D possibly matching TRBD2 (5 bases). Between the trimmed V and J ends, which lost 6 bases and 4 bases, there was a span of 16 bases. This CDR3 has 14 amino acids. Germline CDR1 is DFQATT and CDR2 is SNEGSKA (reference sequence).

The V call is TRBV12-3 or TRBV12-4, the J call TRBJ2-3; 8 positions agree with TRBD1. V trimming: 6 bases; J trimming: 0 bases; junction bases outside the gene matches: 5. The CDR3 has 15 amino acids. The CDR3 DNA is TGTGCCAGCAGCTTCCGGACAGGGAGCACAGATACGCAGTATTTT. Protein product: CASSFRTGSTDTQYF.

This clonotype showed up just a few times. The chain employs TRBV7-2 and TRBJ2-5; D might be TRBD1 or TRBD2, each matching 6 bases. With 5 bases removed from V and 0 bases from J, the gap between germline ends came to 19 bases. The CDR3 sequence is 17 residues long. The germline V gene has CDR1 SGHTA and CDR2 FQGNSA. The CDR3 coding sequence is TGTGCCAGCAGCCCTTGGGGCGGGACAAAGTACCAAGAGACCCAGTACTTC. Translation gives CASSPWGGTKYQETQYF.

The CDR3 sequence is CATKPRGTYNEQFF. DNA of the CDR3: TGTGCCACCAAACCCAGAGGGACCTACAATGAGCAGTTCTTC. J is TRBJ2-1 and V is TRBV28; D is perhaps TRBD2 (5 bases). This CDR3 spans 14 amino acids. Germline-derived CDR1 and CDR2 are MDHEN and SYDVKM. Trimming removed 10 bases from V and 2 bases from J, with 15 bases in between. The full variable domain, with the rest looked up from reference TRBV28 and TRBJ2-1, is DVKVTQSSRYLVKRTGEKVFLECVQDMDHENMFWYRQDPGLGLRLIYFSYDVKMKEKGDIPEGYSVSREKKERFSLILESASTNQTSMYLCATKPRGTYNEQFFGPGTRLTVL.

This clonotype was detected a few times. V usage is TRBV20-1 and J usage is TRBJ2-5; a possible D gene is TRBD2 (7 bases). Germline-derived CDR1 and CDR2 are DFQATT and SNEGSKA (reference sequence). The length of the CDR3 is 15 residues. Trimming removed 5 bases from V and 2 bases from J, with 18 bases in between. The CDR3 DNA reads as TGCAGTGCTTATGCGGGGGCACTACTTCAAGAGACCCAGTACTTC. This sequence encodes CSAYAGALLQETQYF.

The rearrangement links TRBV20-1 to TRBJ2-5, with D unresolved. There are 13 residues in the CDR3. V lost 5 bases and J lost 11, with 21 bases in between. Looked up from germline, CDR1 is DFQATT and CDR2 is SNEGSKA (reference sequence). The chain's CDR3 is CSAPRALMVEQYF. The DNA of the CDR3 is TGCAGTGCTCCAAGGGCTTTGATGGTTGAGCAGTACTTC.

Only one count was recorded for this clonotype. This chain connects TRBV7-2 to TRBJ2-1; TRBD1 matches at 9 bases. The J segment lost 11 bases and the V segment lost 3 bases, leaving 8 bases of the junction unmatched. From germline, CDR1 is SGHTA and CDR2 FQGNSA. The CDR3 runs 14 residues. The CDR3 DNA is TGTGCCAGCAGCTTGGGACAGGGTAGCGGTAAGCAGTTCTTC. Protein product: CASSLGQGSGKQFF.

The chain uses TRBV7-2 and TRBJ2-6; D perhaps matches TRBD1 (6 bases). V was pared by 5 bases and J by 0 bases, with 17 bases between. From germline, CDR1 is SGHTA and CDR2 FQGNSA. The CDR3 loop spans 18 amino acids. CDR3 protein: CASSPKRQDPSGANVLTF. Here the CDR3 DNA reads TGTGCCAGCAGCCCTAAACGACAGGACCCCTCTGGGGCCAACGTCCTGACTTTC.

In this sample, this clonotype turned up a few times. V usage is TRBV29-1 and J usage is TRBJ2-1, with D hard to call. V dropped 3 bases and J dropped 5 bases, with 8 bases sitting between them. The CDR3 totals 12 residues. CDR1 and CDR2 (germline): SQVTM, ANQGSEA. CDR3 amino acids: CSVDRADNEQFF. The CDR3 DNA follows: TGCAGCGTTGATCGGGCAGACAATGAGCAGTTCTTC.

The rearrangement uses TRBV6-1 and TRBJ2-1; 9 nucleotides match TRBD1. Germline loops: CDR1 MNHNS, CDR2 SASEGT. V lost 9 bases, J lost 10 bases, and 13 bases stayed unmatched. This CDR3 is built from 14 residues. The CDR3 loop reads CASTNTGGWPEQFF. The CDR3 nucleotides read TGTGCCAGTACTAACACAGGGGGCTGGCCAGAGCAGTTCTTC.

This chain links TRBV24-1 with TRBJ2-3, with D tentatively TRBD2 (5 bases). CDR1 and CDR2 (germline): KGHDR, SFDVKD. The CDR3 is made up of 11 amino acids. Trimming removed 9 bases at V and 5 bases at J, with 8 bases between. The CDR3 is CATARGDTQYF. CDR3 in DNA: TGTGCCACCGCCCGGGGAGATACGCAGTATTTT.

Worth noting for this clonotype: A junction end diverges from the germline sequence, so it may reflect a read error. The chain combines TRBV10-3 with TRBJ2-1; 9 positions agree with TRBD2. CDR1 is ENHRY, CDR2 SYGVKD, per germline. The CDR3 is 13 residues long. The DNA for the CDR3 is TGTGCCATTAGCGGGAGCTCCTACAATGGGCAGTTCTTC. This sequence encodes CAISGSSYNGQFF.